The T cell receptor (beta chain) described here comes from a study of blood T cell repertoires in COVID-19. Study summary: There were acute and convalescent COVID-19 samples, and they came from the United States, Italy and Spain. The cDNA or gDNA used as material had been derived from T cells, B-cell-depleted T cells, or PBMCs.

Per germline, CDR1 SGHKS and CDR2 YYEKEE (reference sequence). The CDR3 spans 16 residues. J gave up 4 bases and V 0 bases, and 8 bases lay outside the gene matches. In the original processing: Reference gene primer amplification gave nucleated cell count estimates. The repertoire was sequenced with immunoSEQ multiplex PCR; TCRdb's copy has only in-frame clones and lacks some. V, J and clone size were drawn from that table, and D and trimming were deduced from the DNA. The sample lists roughly 170,000 clones, around 90% occurring once. Material: peripheral blood. This TCR was sampled from a man aged 40-49 years with active or convalescent COVID-19. This chain uses TRBV5-5 with TRBJ2-7, with TRBD2 identical over 9 bases. CDR3 nucleotide sequence: TGTGCCAGCAGCTTGGCCGGGAGCGGGGGGCTGTACGAGCAGTACTTC. Protein product: CASSLAGSGGLYEQYF. Looking up the rest from reference TRBV5-5 and TRBJ2-7 gives the full variable domain: DAGVTQSPTHLIKTRGQQVTLRCSPISGHKSVSWYQQVLGQGPQFIFQYYEKEERGRGNFPDRFSARQFPNYSSELNVNALLLGDSALYLCASSLAGSGGLYEQYFGPGTRLTVT.